One sample yielded the 30 T cell receptor beta chains listed below, sequenced in a study of blood T cell repertoires in COVID-19. TCRdb's table, derived via immunoSEQ multiplex PCR, lists solely in-frame clones and lacks some. The sample shows approximately 89,000 clones, nearly 80% of them seen only once. The sequencing input was peripheral blood. Receptors were obtained from a man aged 70-80 years with COVID-19, enrolled during active disease.

The chain combines TRBV11-2 with TRBJ1-2; 10 nucleotides line up with TRBD1. J lost 6 bases, V lost 0 bases, and 4 bases had no gene match. Germline V gene lookup returns CDR1 SGHAT and CDR2 FQNNGV. This CDR3 spans 15 amino acids. The CDR3 sequence: CASSLDRGTGDGYTF. In nucleotides, the CDR3 is TGTGCCAGCAGCTTAGATCGGGGGACAGGGGATGGCTACACCTTC.

This clone was recorded once. This chain connects TRBV7-9 to TRBJ2-5; D ambiguous. This CDR3 has 11 amino acids. V was cut by 6 bases and J by 2 bases, with 4 bases left in between. The germline V gene encodes CDR1 SEHNR and CDR2 FQNEAQ (reference sequence). In nucleotides, the CDR3 is TGTGCCAGCAGTCCGCAAGAGACCCAGTACTTC. Amino acids: CASSPQETQYF.

This clone was seen once. Different DNA sequences within this sample yield the same CDR3. This chain connects TRBV19 to TRBJ2-7, with 8 bases that match TRBD1. V trimming: 8 bases; J trimming: 6 bases; junction bases outside the gene matches: 3. The CDR3 is 11 residues long. The V gene's germline CDR1 is LNHDA and CDR2 SQIVND (reference sequence). As DNA, the CDR3 is TGTGCCAGTGGAACAGGGGGCGAGCAGTACTTC. The encoded protein is CASGTGGEQYF.

V is TRBV4-3 and J is TRBJ2-7, with D hard to call. The V and J ends lost 1 base and 2 bases respectively, with 12 bases between them. The CDR3 contains 15 residues. The germline CDR1 and CDR2 sequences are LGHNA and YSLEER. CDR3 protein: CASSQVVDPAYEQYF. The CDR3 DNA reads TGCGCCAGCAGCCAAGTGGTCGATCCGGCCTACGAGCAGTACTTC.

The chain joins TRBV5-5 to TRBJ2-2, with unresolved D. The CDR3 consists of 14 residues. Trimming removed 1 base from V and 4 bases from J, with 8 bases in between. From germline, CDR1 is SGHKS and CDR2 YYEKEE (reference sequence). The CDR3 DNA follows: TGTGCCAGCAGCTTGCTCCCGGGCACCGGGGAGCTGTTTTTT. This sequence encodes CASSLLPGTGELFF.

This sequence joins TRBV7-2 and TRBJ1-4; D is unclear. Trimming cost V 5 bases and J 8 bases, with 18 bases left between them. The CDR3 sequence is 15 residues long. Germline loops: CDR1 SGHTA, CDR2 FQGNSA. The CDR3 here is CASSPGAGVGEKLFF. DNA for the CDR3: TGTGCCAGCAGCCCCGGTGCCGGTGTCGGGGAAAAACTGTTTTTT.

The V and J genes are TRBV9 and TRBJ2-5, with 11 positions matching TRBD2. This CDR3 has 16 amino acids. Germline V lookup: CDR1 SGDLS, CDR2 YYNGEE. Losses at the gene ends were 2 bases for V and 4 bases for J; bases not matched to a gene: 7. CDR3 DNA sequence: TGTGCCAGCAGCGTTACTAGCGGGAGTAATGGAGAGACCCAGTACTTC. It codes for CASSVTSGSNGETQYF.

This sequence joins TRBV7-2 and TRBJ2-2; 8 nucleotides agree with TRBD1. After removal of 5 bases from V and 3 bases from J, the junction contained 5 bases not matched to a gene. The germline V gene has CDR1 SGHTA and CDR2 FQGNSA. CDR3 size: 15 residues. The DNA for the CDR3 is TGTGCCAGCAGCCGCACAGGGGGGTACACCGGGGAGCTGTTTTTT. Translation: CASSRTGGYTGELFF.

Concerning this clone: Other DNA sequences in this sample translate to the same CDR3. V and J are TRBV28 and TRBJ2-7, with TRBD2 matching over 9 bases. The CDR3 is made up of 14 amino acids. V lost 5 bases to trimming and J lost 4 bases; unmatched junction nucleotides: 6. From germline, CDR1 is MDHEN and CDR2 SYDVKM. The CDR3 sequence is CASSLSGSGYEQYF. CDR3 sequence (DNA): TGTGCCAGCAGTCTTAGCGGGAGCGGATACGAGCAGTACTTC.

This clone was recorded only once. DNA of the CDR3: TGTGCCAGCAGCGTATCTGAGGTGAATGAGCAGTTCTTC. It codes for CASSVSEVNEQFF. V usage is TRBV9 and J usage is TRBJ2-1; D not resolved. Germline V gives CDR1 SGDLS, CDR2 YYNGEE. V shed 1 base and J shed 7 bases, with 9 bases lying between them. There are 13 residues in the CDR3. Variable domain in full (rest from reference TRBV9 and TRBJ2-1): DSGVTQTPKHLITATGQRVTLRCSPRSGDLSVYWYQQSLDQGLQFLIQYYNGEERAKGNILERFSAQQFPDLHSELNLSSLELGDSALYFCASSVSEVNEQFFGPGTRLTVL.

Only one count was recorded for this clone. The J gene is TRBJ2-1, the V gene TRBV10-3; 10 bases fit TRBD1. The CDR3 totals 15 residues. The germline gives CDR1 ENHRY, CDR2 SYGVKD. Unmatched junction bases numbered 5, after V lost 2 bases and J lost 7 bases. CDR3 loop: CAISEGWTGGNEQFF. The CDR3 DNA follows: TGTGCCATCAGTGAGGGATGGACAGGGGGTAATGAGCAGTTCTTC.

V is TRBV10-1 and J is TRBJ1-6; perhaps TRBD1 as D (5 bases). CDR3 length: 13 residues. Trimming stripped 3 bases from V and 7 bases from J, with 7 bases between. CDR1 is WNHNN and CDR2 is SYGVQD in the germline V gene (reference sequence). CDR3 region: CASSEQENSPLHF. The CDR3 DNA sequence: TGCGCCAGCAGTGAACAGGAAAATTCACCCCTCCACTTT.

The chain couples TRBV6-2 or TRBV6-3 to TRBJ2-1, with 7 bases lining up with TRBD2. CDR3 length: 14 amino acids. In germline, CDR1 is MNHEY, CDR2 SVGEGT. With 2 bases clipped from V and 6 bases from J, the junction kept 4 bases outside the gene matches. CDR3 DNA sequence: TGTGCCAGCAGTTACGGAAGCGGGGCCAATGAGCAGTTCTTC. Protein product: CASSYGSGANEQFF.

The chain has TRBV28 and TRBJ1-2, with D perhaps matching TRBD1 (6 bases). Between the trimmed V and J ends, which lost 7 bases and 3 bases, there was a span of 18 bases. The CDR3 contains 15 residues. In germline, CDR1 is MDHEN, CDR2 SYDVKM. The DNA of the CDR3 is TGTGCCAGCACTCTTCGCCCGGGGGGCCACTATGGCTACACCTTC. This gives the protein CASTLRPGGHYGYTF.

A few counts support this clone. V is TRBV27 and J is TRBJ1-6; TRBD1 aligns across 8 bases. The V gene end was trimmed by 10 bases and the J gene end by 9 bases; junction bases not matched to a gene: 11. This CDR3 spans 14 amino acids. CDR1 is MNHEY, CDR2 SMNVEV, per germline (reference sequence). The CDR3 DNA sequence: TGTGCCACGGCTCCCGGGACAGGATTTTCACCCCTCCACTTT. This translates into CATAPGTGFSPLHF.

The rearrangement uses TRBV11-3 and TRBJ2-1; TRBD2 might be the D (5 bases). Per germline, CDR1 SGHNT and CDR2 YENEEA. The CDR3 loop spans 15 amino acids. Trimming took 2 bases from V and 0 from J, leaving 8 bases between them. The CDR3 region is CASSLFEGSYNEQFF. As DNA, the CDR3 is TGTGCCAGCAGCTTATTCGAGGGCTCCTACAATGAGCAGTTCTTC.

The V gene is TRBV19, the J gene TRBJ1-5, with D tentatively TRBD1 (5 bases). The CDR3 length is 14 residues. V was clipped by 3 bases and J by 4 bases, with 10 bases between them. Germline CDR1 reads LNHDA; CDR2 reads SQIVND (reference sequence). The chain's CDR3 is CASSIGGFNQPQHF. The CDR3 region has the DNA TGTGCCAGTAGTATTGGGGGGTTTAATCAGCCCCAGCATTTT. Full variable domain (remainder filled in from reference TRBV19 and TRBJ1-5): DGGITQSPKYLFRKEGQNVTLSCEQNLNHDAMYWYRQDPGQGLRLIYYSQIVNDFQKGDIAEGYSVSREKKESFPLTVTSAQKNPTAFYLCASSIGGFNQPQHFGDGTRLSIL.

The genes are TRBV5-1 and TRBJ2-7; TRBD1 matches at 9 bases. From germline, CDR1 is SGHRS and CDR2 YFSETQ. The CDR3 covers 15 residues. Germline trimming cut 4 bases from V and 1 base from J; bases unmatched to any gene: 6. CDR3 in amino acids: CASSRGQGLSYEQYF. The CDR3 DNA reads TGCGCCAGCAGCAGGGGACAGGGCCTTTCCTACGAGCAGTACTTC.

The V and J genes are TRBV6-5 and TRBJ1-1; D is perhaps TRBD1 (6 bases). V dropped 0 bases and J dropped 0 bases, with 8 bases sitting between them. The CDR3 has 15 amino acids. CDR1 and CDR2 (germline): MNHEY, SVGAGI. CDR3 sequence: CASSYSTGLNTEAFF. CDR3 sequence (DNA): TGTGCCAGCAGTTACTCGACAGGACTGAACACTGAAGCTTTCTTT.

The CDR3 bases are TGTGCCAGCAGCTTGACTCCGGGACAAGGGGAAGCTTTCTTT. Its translation: CASSLTPGQGEAFF. V usage is TRBV5-6 and J usage is TRBJ1-1; D possibly corresponds to TRBD1 (6 bases). The CDR3 length is 14 residues. Germline V lookup: CDR1 SGHDT, CDR2 YYEEEE. The ends were cut back, 1 base at V and 8 bases at J, with 15 bases in the middle.

This chain joins TRBV9 and TRBJ2-2, with a possible D match to TRBD2 (5 bases). The CDR3 contains 15 residues. Trimming pared 0 bases from V and 7 bases from J, leaving 13 bases between. Germline loops: CDR1 SGDLS, CDR2 YYNGEE. This CDR3 is CASSVGGSVFGELFF. CDR3 DNA sequence: TGTGCCAGCAGCGTAGGTGGGAGCGTCTTCGGGGAGCTGTTTTTT.

This clone appeared a single time. The chain employs TRBV7-2 and TRBJ1-1, with unresolved D. The CDR3 is made up of 13 amino acids. Germline V gene lookup returns CDR1 SGHTA and CDR2 FQGNSA. V shed 0 bases and J shed 6 bases, with 8 bases lying between them. The CDR3 coding sequence is TGTGCCAGCAGCTTAGCTGTCCAGTCTGAAGCTTTCTTT. Translating it yields CASSLAVQSEAFF.

This chain joins TRBV6-5 and TRBJ2-7; D remains unclear. From germline, CDR1 is MNHEY and CDR2 SVGAGI. V gave up 7 bases and J gave up 2 bases, with 12 bases separating them. The CDR3 contains 13 residues. The CDR3 DNA reads as TGTGCCAGCACCCTAAAGAGCCCCTACGAGCAGTACTTC. This codes for CASTLKSPYEQYF.

V usage is TRBV7-9 and J usage is TRBJ2-1, with TRBD2 matching over 11 bases. Germline CDR1 SEHNR, CDR2 FQNEAQ (reference sequence). This CDR3 spans 15 amino acids. V lost 1 base and J lost 14; bases outside the gene matches: 10. Here the CDR3 DNA reads TGTGCCAGCAGCTTAGATGGGACTAGCGGTAGGGAGAAGTTCTTC. Translating it yields CASSLDGTSGREKFF.

The genes are TRBV10-3 and TRBJ1-6; tentatively, D is TRBD1 (6 bases). Germline lookup yields CDR1 ENHRY and CDR2 SYGVKD. This CDR3 contains 14 residues. Trimming removed 6 bases from V and 10 bases from J, with 16 bases in between. The chain's CDR3 is CAISRDRFNSPLHF. The DNA of the CDR3 is TGTGCCATCAGCCGAGACAGGTTTAACTCACCCCTCCACTTT.

This chain uses TRBV10-3 with TRBJ1-6, with D uncertain. Germline V gene lookup returns CDR1 ENHRY and CDR2 SYGVKD. The CDR3 length is 14 residues. Trimming took off 6 bases at V and 4 bases at J, with 10 bases between the two ends. CDR3 nucleotides: TGTGCCATCAGCGGACGGGAGTATAATTCACCCCTCCACTTT. Amino acid sequence: CAISGREYNSPLHF.

This clone was observed many times. The CDR3 protein is CASSQALADIYNEQFF. The DNA of the CDR3 is TGCGCCAGCAGCCAGGCACTAGCGGATATTTACAATGAGCAGTTCTTC. The chain joins TRBV4-3 to TRBJ2-1; TRBD2 aligns across 8 bases. Germline V gives CDR1 LGHNA, CDR2 YSLEER. This CDR3 contains 16 residues. With V trimmed by 3 bases and J by 4 bases, 8 bases remained unmatched.

CDR3 in DNA: TGCAGTGCTAGTGGGCTAGCGGGAGCCGGCGAGCAGTTCTTC. Residues: CSASGLAGAGEQFF. The rearrangement uses TRBV20-1 and TRBJ2-1; 10 bases agree with TRBD2. This CDR3 spans 14 amino acids. After removal of 3 bases from V and 10 bases from J, the junction contained 9 bases not matched to a gene. The V gene's germline CDR1 is DFQATT and CDR2 SNEGSKA (reference sequence).

The genes are TRBV28 and TRBJ1-4; a possible D gene is TRBD1 (5 bases). The germline V gene has CDR1 MDHEN and CDR2 SYDVKM. V was shortened by 3 bases and J by 8 bases, with 13 bases between the two germline ends. The CDR3 runs to 14 residues. CDR3 protein: CASSFRTRGEKLFF. DNA for the CDR3: TGTGCCAGCAGTTTTCGGACACGTGGGGAAAAACTGTTTTTT.

This clone was picked up a small number of times. CDR3 loop: CASSRKGTVEAFF. CDR3 sequence (DNA): TGCGCCAGCAGCAGAAAAGGGACAGTTGAAGCTTTCTTT. The chain carries TRBV4-3 and TRBJ1-1; TRBD1 aligns across 7 bases. Germline V gene data show CDR1 as LGHNA and CDR2 as YSLEER. V trimming: 5 bases; J trimming: 7 bases; junction bases outside the gene matches: 7. The CDR3 length is 13 residues.